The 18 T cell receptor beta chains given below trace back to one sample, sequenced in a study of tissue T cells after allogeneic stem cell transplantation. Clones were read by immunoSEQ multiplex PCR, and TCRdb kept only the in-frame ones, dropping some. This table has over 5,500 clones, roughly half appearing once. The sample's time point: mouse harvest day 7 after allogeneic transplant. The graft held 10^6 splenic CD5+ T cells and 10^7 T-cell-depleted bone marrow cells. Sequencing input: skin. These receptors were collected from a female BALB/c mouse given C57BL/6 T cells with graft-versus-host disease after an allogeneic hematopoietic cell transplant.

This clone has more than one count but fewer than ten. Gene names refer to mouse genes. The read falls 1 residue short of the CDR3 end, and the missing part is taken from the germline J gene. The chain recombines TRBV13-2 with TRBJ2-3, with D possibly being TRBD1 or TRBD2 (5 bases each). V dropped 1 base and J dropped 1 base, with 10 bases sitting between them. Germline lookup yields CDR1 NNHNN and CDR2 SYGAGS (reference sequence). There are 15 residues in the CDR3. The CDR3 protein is CASGDPRDGAETLYF. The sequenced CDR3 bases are TGTGCCAGCGGTGATCCCAGGGACGGTGCAGAAACGCTGTAT.

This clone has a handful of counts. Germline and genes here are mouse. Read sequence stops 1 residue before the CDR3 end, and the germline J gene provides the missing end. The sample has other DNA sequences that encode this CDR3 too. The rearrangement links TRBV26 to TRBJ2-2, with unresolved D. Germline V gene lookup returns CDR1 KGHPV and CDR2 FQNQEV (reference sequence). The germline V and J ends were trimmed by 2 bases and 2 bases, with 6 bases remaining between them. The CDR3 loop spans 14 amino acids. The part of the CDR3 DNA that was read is TGTGCCAGCAGTCTGCAAGGGAACACCGGGCAGCTCTAC. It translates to CASSLQGNTGQLY. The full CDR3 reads CASSLQGNTGQLYF. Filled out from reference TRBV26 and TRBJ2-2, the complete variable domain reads NSKVIQTPRYLVKGQGQKAKMRCIPEKGHPVVFWYQQNKNNEFKFLINFQNQEVLQQIDMTEKRFSAECPSNSPCSLEIQSSEAGDSALYLCASSLQGNTGQLYFGEGSKLTVL.

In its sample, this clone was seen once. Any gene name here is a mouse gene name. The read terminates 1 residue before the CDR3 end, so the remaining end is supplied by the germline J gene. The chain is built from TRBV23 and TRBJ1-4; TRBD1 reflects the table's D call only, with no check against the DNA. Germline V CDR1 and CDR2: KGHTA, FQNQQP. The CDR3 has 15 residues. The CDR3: CSSSQTGFSNERLFF. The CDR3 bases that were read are TGCTCCAGCAGTCAAACAGGGTTTTCCAACGAAAGATTATTT.

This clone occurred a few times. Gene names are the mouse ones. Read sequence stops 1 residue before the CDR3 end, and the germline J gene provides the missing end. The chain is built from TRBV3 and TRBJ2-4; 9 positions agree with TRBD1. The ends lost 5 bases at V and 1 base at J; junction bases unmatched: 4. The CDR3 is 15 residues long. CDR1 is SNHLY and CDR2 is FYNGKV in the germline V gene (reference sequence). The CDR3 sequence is CASSIRDRGQNTLYF. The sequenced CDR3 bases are TGTGCCAGCAGCATCCGGGACAGGGGTCAAAACACCTTGTAC.

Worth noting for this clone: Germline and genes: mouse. CDR3 sequence reads: CAWSPGTGSERLFF. The sequenced CDR3 bases are TGTGCCTGGAGTCCCGGGACAGGGAGCGAAAGATTATTT. V and J are TRBV31 and TRBJ1-4; 9 positions agree with TRBD1. Read sequence stops 1 residue before the CDR3 end, and the germline J gene provides the missing end. The CDR3 is 14 amino acids. The germline gives CDR1 GKSSPN, CDR2 SITVG. V dropped 1 base and J dropped 7; count of bases not matched to a gene: 4.

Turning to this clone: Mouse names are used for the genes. The CDR3 bases that were read are TGTGCCAGCAGTCTGGGGGGGCGCTCCTATGAACAGTAC. It translates to CASSLGGRSYEQY. The full CDR3 reads CASSLGGRSYEQYF. The V gene is TRBV26, the J gene TRBJ2-7; D might be TRBD2 (7 bases). The read stops 1 residue short of the end of the CDR3; the missing end is completed from the germline J gene. The CDR3 length is 14 residues. CDR1 is KGHPV and CDR2 is FQNQEV in the germline V gene (reference sequence). V dropped 2 bases and J dropped 0 bases, with 8 bases sitting between them. Looking up the rest from reference TRBV26 and TRBJ2-7 gives the full variable domain: NSKVIQTPRYLVKGQGQKAKMRCIPEKGHPVVFWYQQNKNNEFKFLINFQNQEVLQQIDMTEKRFSAECPSNSPCSLEIQSSEAGDSALYLCASSLGGRSYEQYFGPGTRLTVL.

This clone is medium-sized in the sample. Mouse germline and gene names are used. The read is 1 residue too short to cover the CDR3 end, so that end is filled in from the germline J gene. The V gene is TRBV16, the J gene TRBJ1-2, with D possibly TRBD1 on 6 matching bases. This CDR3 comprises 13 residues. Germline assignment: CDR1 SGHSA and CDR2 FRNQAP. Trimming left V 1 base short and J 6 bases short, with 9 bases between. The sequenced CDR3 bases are TGTGCAAGCAGCTTAGCAGGGGAGACCGACTACACC. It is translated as CASSLAGETDYT. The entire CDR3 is CASSLAGETDYTF.

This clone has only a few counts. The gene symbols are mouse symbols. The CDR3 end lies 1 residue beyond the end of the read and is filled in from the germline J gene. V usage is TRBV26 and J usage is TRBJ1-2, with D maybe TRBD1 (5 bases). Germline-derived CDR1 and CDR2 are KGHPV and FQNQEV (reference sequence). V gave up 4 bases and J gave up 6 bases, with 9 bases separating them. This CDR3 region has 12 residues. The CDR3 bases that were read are TGTGCCAGCAGTCGGGAGGGACCCGACTACACC. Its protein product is CASSREGPDYT. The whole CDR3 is CASSREGPDYTF. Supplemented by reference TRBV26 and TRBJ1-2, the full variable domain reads NSKVIQTPRYLVKGQGQKAKMRCIPEKGHPVVFWYQQNKNNEFKFLINFQNQEVLQQIDMTEKRFSAECPSNSPCSLEIQSSEAGDSALYLCASSREGPDYTFGSGTRLLVI.

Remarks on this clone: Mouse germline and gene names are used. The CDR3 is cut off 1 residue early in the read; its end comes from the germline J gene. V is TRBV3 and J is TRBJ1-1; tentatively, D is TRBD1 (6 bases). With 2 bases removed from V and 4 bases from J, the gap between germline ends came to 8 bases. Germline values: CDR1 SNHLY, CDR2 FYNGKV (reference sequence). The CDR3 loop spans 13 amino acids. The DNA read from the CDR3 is TGTGCCAGCAGCTTAACAGGGACCACAGAAGTCTTC. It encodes CASSLTGTTEVF. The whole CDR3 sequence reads CASSLTGTTEVFF.

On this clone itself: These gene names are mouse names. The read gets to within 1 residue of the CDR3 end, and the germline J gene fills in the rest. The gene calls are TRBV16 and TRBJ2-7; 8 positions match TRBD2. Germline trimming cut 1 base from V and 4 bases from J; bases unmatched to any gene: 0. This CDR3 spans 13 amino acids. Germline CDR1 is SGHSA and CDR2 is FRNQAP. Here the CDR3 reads CASSLVGGYEQYF. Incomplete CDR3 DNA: TGTGCAAGCAGCTTAGTGGGGGGGTATGAACAGTAC.

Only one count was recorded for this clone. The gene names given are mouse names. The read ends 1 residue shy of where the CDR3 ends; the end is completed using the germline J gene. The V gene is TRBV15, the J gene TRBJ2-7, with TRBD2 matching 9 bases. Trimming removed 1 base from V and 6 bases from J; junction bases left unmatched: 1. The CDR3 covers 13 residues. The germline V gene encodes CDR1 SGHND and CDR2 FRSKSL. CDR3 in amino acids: CASSLGWGGEQYF. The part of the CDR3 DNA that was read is TGTGCCAGCAGTTTAGGCTGGGGGGGTGAACAGTAC.

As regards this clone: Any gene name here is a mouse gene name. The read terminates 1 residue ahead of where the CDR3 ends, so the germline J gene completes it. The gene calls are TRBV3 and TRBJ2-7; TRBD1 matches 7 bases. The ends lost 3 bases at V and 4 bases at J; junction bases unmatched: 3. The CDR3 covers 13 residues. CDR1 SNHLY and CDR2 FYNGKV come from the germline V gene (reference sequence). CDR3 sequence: CASSFDREYEQYF. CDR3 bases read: TGTGCCAGCAGCTTTGACAGGGAGTATGAACAGTAC.

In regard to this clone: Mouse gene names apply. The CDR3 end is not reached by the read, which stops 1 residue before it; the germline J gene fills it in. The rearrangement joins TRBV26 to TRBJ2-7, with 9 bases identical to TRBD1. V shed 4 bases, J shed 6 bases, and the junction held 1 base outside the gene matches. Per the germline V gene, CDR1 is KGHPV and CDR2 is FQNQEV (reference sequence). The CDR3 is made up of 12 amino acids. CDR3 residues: CASSPDRGEQYF. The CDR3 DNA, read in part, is TGTGCCAGCAGTCCGGACAGGGGTGAACAGTAC. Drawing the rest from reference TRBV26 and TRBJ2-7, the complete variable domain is NSKVIQTPRYLVKGQGQKAKMRCIPEKGHPVVFWYQQNKNNEFKFLINFQNQEVLQQIDMTEKRFSAECPSNSPCSLEIQSSEAGDSALYLCASSPDRGEQYFGPGTRLTVL.

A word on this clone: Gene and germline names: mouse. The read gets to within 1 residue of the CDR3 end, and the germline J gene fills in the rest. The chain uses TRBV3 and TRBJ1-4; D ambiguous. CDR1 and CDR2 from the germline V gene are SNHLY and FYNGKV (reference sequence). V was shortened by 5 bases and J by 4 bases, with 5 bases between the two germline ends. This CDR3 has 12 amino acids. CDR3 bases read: TGTGCCAGCAGCGGTCTCAACGAAAGATTATTT. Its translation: CASSGLNERLF. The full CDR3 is CASSGLNERLFF.

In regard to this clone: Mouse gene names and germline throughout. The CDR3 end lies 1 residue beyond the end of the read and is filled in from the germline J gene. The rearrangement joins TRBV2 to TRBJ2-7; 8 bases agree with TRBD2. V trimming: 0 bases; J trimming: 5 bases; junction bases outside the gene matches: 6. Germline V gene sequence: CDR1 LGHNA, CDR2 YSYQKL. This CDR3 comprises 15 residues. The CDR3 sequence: CASSQEMGGADEQYF. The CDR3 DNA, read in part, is TGTGCCAGCAGCCAAGAGATGGGGGGGGCGGATGAACAGTAC.

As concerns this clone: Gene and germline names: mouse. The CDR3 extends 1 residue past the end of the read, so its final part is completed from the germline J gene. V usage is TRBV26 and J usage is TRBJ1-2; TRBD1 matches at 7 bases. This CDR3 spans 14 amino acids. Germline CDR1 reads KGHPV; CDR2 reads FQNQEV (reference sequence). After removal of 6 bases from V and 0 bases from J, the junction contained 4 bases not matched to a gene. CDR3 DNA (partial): TGTGCCAGCAGCCGGACAGGTGCAAACTCCGACTACACC. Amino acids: CASSRTGANSDYT. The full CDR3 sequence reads CASSRTGANSDYTF.

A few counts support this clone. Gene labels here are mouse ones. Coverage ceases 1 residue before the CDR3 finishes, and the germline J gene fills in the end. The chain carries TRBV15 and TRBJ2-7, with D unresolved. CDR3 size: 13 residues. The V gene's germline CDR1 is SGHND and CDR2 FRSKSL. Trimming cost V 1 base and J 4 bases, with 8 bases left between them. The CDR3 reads CASSLVGTYEQYF. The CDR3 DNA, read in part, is TGTGCCAGCAGTTTAGTAGGCACTTATGAACAGTAC.

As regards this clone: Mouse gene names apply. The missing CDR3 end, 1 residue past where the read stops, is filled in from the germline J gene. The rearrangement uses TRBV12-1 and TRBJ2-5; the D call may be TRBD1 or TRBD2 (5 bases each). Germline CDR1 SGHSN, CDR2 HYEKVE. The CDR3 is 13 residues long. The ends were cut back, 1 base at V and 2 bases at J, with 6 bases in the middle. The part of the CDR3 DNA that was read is TGTGCCAGCTCTCTGGGGGTCCAAGACACCCAGTAC. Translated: CASSLGVQDTQY. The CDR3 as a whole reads CASSLGVQDTQYF.